This passage covers 11 T cell receptor beta chains from one sample sequenced in a study of cytomegalovirus exposure and HLA in healthy donors (dated by TCRdb to about 2017). Library construction relied on the immunoSEQ multiplex PCR assay. A mixture of 60 forward primers for TCR Vbeta segments and 13 reverse primers for TCR Jbeta segments was used in the multiplex PCR. TCRdb took over this immuneACCESS table, retaining in-frame rearrangements with V and J assigned. Such tables are incomplete; in checked studies, under half of the missing clones stem from an unresolved V gene, and the remainder is unexplained. For this sample the table gives roughly 130,000 clones, of which roughly 80% were detected only once. Of the sample, 11% falls within the top ten clones. The material sequenced was PBMCs. The receptors here all came from a male donor in good health and CMV-seropositive.

This clone was seen a handful of times. CDR3 loop: CACRLAGYTDTQYF. CDR3 nucleotides: TGTGCCTGCCGACTAGCGGGATACACAGATACGCAGTATTTT. The chain is built from TRBV30 and TRBJ2-3; TRBD2 agrees at 11 bases. Germline trimming cut 6 bases from V and 2 bases from J; bases unmatched to any gene: 4. The V gene's germline CDR1 is GTSNPN and CDR2 SVGIG (reference sequence). This CDR3 spans 14 amino acids.

J is TRBJ2-7 and V is TRBV30; the D gene is possibly TRBD1 (6 bases). This CDR3 is built from 14 residues. Trimming stripped 0 bases from V and 7 bases from J, with 16 bases between. CDR1 is GTSNPN, CDR2 SVGIG, per germline (reference sequence). CDR3 residues: CAWSVPGRGYEQYF. In DNA form, the CDR3 reads TGTGCCTGGAGTGTACCGGGCAGGGGCTATGAGCAGTACTTC.

The CDR3 DNA is TGTGCCAGCAGCCCCTCGAGTGGGGCCAACGTCCTGACTTTC. Amino acids: CASSPSSGANVLTF. The chain combines TRBV7-9 with TRBJ2-6; D is unresolved. Germline CDR1 reads SEHNR; CDR2 reads FQNEAQ (reference sequence). Trimming shortened V by 5 bases and J by 3 bases, and 8 bases separated the two germline ends. The CDR3 extends over 14 amino acids. The full variable domain, its missing parts supplied by reference TRBV7-9 and TRBJ2-6, is DTGVSQNPRHKITKRGQNVTFRCDPISEHNRLYWYRQTLGQGPEFLTYFQNEAQLEKSRLLSDRFSAERPKGSFSTLEIQRTEQGDSAMYLCASSPSSGANVLTFGAGSRLTVL.

The chain links TRBV15 to TRBJ2-1, with 9 positions matching TRBD2. The CDR3 is made up of 18 amino acids. Germline CDR1 is LNHNV and CDR2 is YYDKDF (reference sequence). The J segment lost 5 bases and the V segment lost 0 bases, leaving 11 bases of the junction unmatched. CDR3 protein: CATSRDLRGLAGNNEQFF. In DNA, the CDR3 is TGTGCCACCAGCAGAGATCTGCGTGGGCTAGCGGGAAACAATGAGCAGTTCTTC.

The chain carries TRBV28 and TRBJ2-7; the match to TRBD2 covers 13 bases. V shed 7 bases and J 1 base; nucleotides not matched to a gene: 7. The CDR3 is 16 residues long. Germline V gene lookup returns CDR1 MDHEN and CDR2 SYDVKM. CDR3: CASKGTSGIWSYEQYF. CDR3 in DNA: TGTGCCAGCAAAGGGACTAGCGGGATTTGGTCCTACGAGCAGTACTTC.

This clone was found a few times. The genes are TRBV11-3 and TRBJ1-2, with D possibly matching TRBD1 (5 bases). CDR3 size: 15 residues. Germline V gene sequence: CDR1 SGHNT, CDR2 YENEEA. With 1 base removed from V and 3 bases from J, the gap between germline ends came to 12 bases. This chain's CDR3 is CASSLAPGVDYGYTF. CDR3 in DNA: TGTGCCAGCAGCTTAGCACCGGGGGTGGACTATGGCTACACCTTC.

The chain uses TRBV2 and TRBJ2-4; 10 bases match TRBD2. The length of the CDR3 is 20 residues. Trimming cost V 6 bases and J 2 bases; bases outside gene matches: 19. The V gene's germline CDR1 is SNHLY and CDR2 FYNNEI. The CDR3 is CASSRLRTSGQGGTKNIQYF. Here the CDR3 DNA reads TGTGCCAGCAGCCGCCTCAGGACTAGCGGCCAGGGGGGGACCAAAAACATTCAGTACTTC. Full variable domain (missing parts from reference TRBV2 and TRBJ2-4): EPEVTQTPSHQVTQMGQEVILRCVPISNHLYFYWYRQILGQKVEFLVSFYNNEISEKSEIFDDQFSVERPDGSNFTLKIRSTKLEDSAMYFCASSRLRTSGQGGTKNIQYFGAGTRLSVL.

This chain links TRBV30 with TRBJ2-3; 10 bases align to TRBD2. The CDR3 contains 15 residues. The germline V gene has CDR1 GTSNPN and CDR2 SVGIG (reference sequence). The ends lost 3 bases at V and 4 bases at J; junction bases unmatched: 7. CDR3 protein: CAWSSIAGGADTQYF. DNA of the CDR3: TGTGCCTGGAGCTCAATAGCGGGAGGCGCAGATACGCAGTATTTT.

J is TRBJ2-5 and V is TRBV11-2, with 14 nucleotides matching TRBD2. CDR3 length equals 16 residues. V dropped 4 bases and J dropped 4; count of bases not matched to a gene: 5. Looked up from germline, CDR1 is SGHAT and CDR2 is FQNNGV. The DNA of the CDR3 is TGTGCCAGCAGCTCAGAGGGACTAGCGGGAGCAGAGACCCAGTACTTC. This codes for CASSSEGLAGAETQYF.

The chain employs TRBV27 and TRBJ2-1, with 11 positions matching TRBD2. V shed 5 bases and J 5 bases; nucleotides not matched to a gene: 8. The CDR3 has 16 residues. Germline V gene lookup returns CDR1 MNHEY and CDR2 SMNVEV (reference sequence). The CDR3 sequence is CASSPPSGRSNNEQFF. DNA of the CDR3: TGTGCCAGCAGTCCCCCTAGCGGGAGGTCGAACAATGAGCAGTTCTTC.

This clone occurred many times. The J gene is TRBJ2-7, the V gene TRBV19; maybe TRBD1 (6 bases). Trimming removed 7 bases from V and 2 bases from J, with 12 bases in between. The CDR3 has 13 residues. Germline V gene sequence: CDR1 LNHDA, CDR2 SQIVND (reference sequence). The chain's CDR3 is CASKSEGAYEQYF. CDR3 in DNA: TGTGCCAGTAAGTCAGAGGGGGCCTACGAGCAGTACTTC.